The 11 T cell receptor beta chains listed next were all sequenced from one sample in a study of T-cell reconstitution after alpha-beta-depleted transplantation in children. Preparation of the TCRbeta library was carried out with unique molecular identifiers. TCRdb reprocessed the PCR reads with MiXCR, giving one entry per CDR3 protein. The repertoire holds a few hundred thousand distinct CDR3 sequences, with roughly 13% as singletons. The source material was PBMCs, mostly from graft donor cells, sampled 360 days after TCRalphabeta/CD19-depleted stem cell transplant. Receptors were obtained from a male patient between 10 and 17 years old who had a stem cell transplant for acute myeloid leukemia, so the T cells may come from the graft donor.

The chain employs TRBV28 and TRBJ2-3, with 8 bases aligning to TRBD2. The CDR3 length is 16 residues. V gave up 3 bases and J gave up 4 bases; unmatched junction bases: 9. Germline-derived CDR1 and CDR2 are MDHEN and SYDVKM. In DNA, the CDR3 is TGTGCCAGCAGTTTGAGCCAGCGGGAGTTGTCAGATACGCAGTATTTT. It specifies CASSLSQRELSDTQYF.

J is TRBJ2-7 and V is TRBV7-8; D unclear. The CDR3 sequence is 14 residues long. Per germline, CDR1 SGHVS and CDR2 FQNEAQ. Trimming stripped 4 bases from V and 7 bases from J, with 17 bases between. The CDR3 protein is CASSSDLKLGEQYF. CDR3 sequence (DNA): TGTGCCAGCAGCTCTGATCTTAAATTAGGGGAGCAGTACTTC.

V gene TRBV20-1 combines with J gene TRBJ2-1; D not certain. Germline CDR1 is DFQATT and CDR2 is SNEGSKA (reference sequence). CDR3 length: 12 amino acids. V was clipped by 6 bases and J by 3 bases, with 9 bases between them. The CDR3 loop is CSAPPDYNEQFF. Here the CDR3 DNA reads TGCAGTGCCCCGCCAGACTACAATGAGCAGTTCTTC.

This clonotype was detected only a few times. The chain links TRBV20-1 to TRBJ2-3; tentatively, D is TRBD2 (6 bases). The CDR3 covers 16 residues. Per germline, CDR1 DFQATT and CDR2 SNEGSKA (reference sequence). Trimming pared 4 bases from V and 5 bases from J, leaving 22 bases between. The CDR3 DNA follows: TGCAGTGCTACCATTAAGGGACTTCTACGGAGAGATACGCAGTATTTT. It specifies CSATIKGLLRRDTQYF.

This clonotype has more than one count but fewer than ten. V and J are TRBV30 and TRBJ2-7; no clear D. CDR1 is GTSNPN and CDR2 is SVGIG in the germline V gene (reference sequence). Trimming removed 2 bases from V and 12 bases from J, with 14 bases in between. The CDR3 loop spans 11 amino acids. The CDR3, as DNA: TGTGCCTGGAGTAGCCGCGGCCGAGGGTACTTC. This codes for CAWSSRGRGYF.

The chain uses TRBV7-9 and TRBJ2-1; the match to TRBD1 covers 7 bases. The CDR3 runs 11 residues. V was pared by 5 bases and J by 13 bases, with 5 bases of the junction left unmatched. Germline-derived CDR1 and CDR2 are SEHNR and FQNEAQ (reference sequence). The CDR3 region is CASSRTGDQFF. In DNA form, the CDR3 reads TGTGCCAGCAGCCGAACAGGGGACCAGTTCTTC.

V and J are TRBV28 and TRBJ2-7; D might be TRBD1 (5 bases). V lost 7 bases and J lost 0, with 10 bases in between. In germline, CDR1 is MDHEN, CDR2 SYDVKM. CDR3 length: 13 amino acids. The CDR3 spells CASIHRGSYEQYF. CDR3 DNA sequence: TGTGCCAGCATTCATAGGGGCTCCTACGAGCAGTACTTC.

This clonotype was detected a few times. The CDR3 region has the DNA TGTGCCAGCAGCTTTCTTGGGGATTGGCGGGGTTCCTCCTACAATGAGCAGTTCTTC. It translates to CASSFLGDWRGSSYNEQFF. This sequence joins TRBV5-6 and TRBJ2-1; tentatively, D is TRBD2 (6 bases). This CDR3 is 19 amino acids long. V lost 2 bases to trimming and J lost 0 bases, with 21 bases between them. The germline V gene encodes CDR1 SGHDT and CDR2 YYEEEE. Complete variable domain (other parts from reference TRBV5-6 and TRBJ2-1): DAGVTQSPTHLIKTRGQQVTLRCSPKSGHDTVSWYQQALGQGPQFIFQYYEEEERQRGNFPDRFSGHQFPNYSSELNVNALLLGDSALYLCASSFLGDWRGSSYNEQFFGPGTRLTVL.

This clonotype was found many times. V gene TRBV9 combines with J gene TRBJ2-5; 8 nucleotides line up with TRBD1. V shed 3 bases and J 5 bases; nucleotides not matched to a gene: 3. CDR3 size: 13 residues. CDR1 and CDR2 from the germline V gene are SGDLS and YYNGEE. CDR3 in DNA: TGTGCCAGCAGCGCGACAGGGGCGGAGACCCAGTACTTC. Its protein is CASSATGAETQYF.

As to this clonotype: At one end, the junction sequence differs from germline, possibly due to a read error. The chain uses TRBV7-7 and TRBJ2-7, with TRBD2 identical over 7 bases. Germline-derived CDR1 and CDR2 are SSHAT and FNYEAQ (reference sequence). The CDR3 has 17 amino acids. CDR3 sequence: CASSSRLAAPRSYEQYF. The DNA for the CDR3 is TGTGCTAGCAGCTCGAGACTAGCTGCCCCTAGATCCTACGAGCAGTACTTC.

The chain employs TRBV12-3 or TRBV12-4 and TRBJ2-7, with a weak D call TRBD2 (6 bases). V shed 1 base and J shed 0 bases, with 13 bases lying between them. The CDR3 length is 16 residues. CDR3 coding DNA: TGTGCCAGCAGTTTAGTAGTGGCAGCGGGCTCCTACGAGCAGTACTTC. Translated: CASSLVVAAGSYEQYF.